These T cell receptor beta chains were read from a single sample in a study of CD8+ T cells in alopecia areata. Sequenced by immunoSEQ multiplex PCR; TCRdb stores in-frame clones only, minus some. The repertoire holds fewer than 150,000 clones, with 80% to 90% as singletons. The sequences come from CD8+ T cells sorted from blood, collected at week 4, from a patient treated with tofacitinib. Receptors originate from a human donor with alopecia areata. The CDR3 runs from the conserved cysteine through the conserved F or W. A D gene is named only where the DNA matches it firmly. A clone size is listed for some rows: how often the clone was seen (once, few, many), or a class if it is expanded.

v_call	clone_size	j_call	d_call	cdr3_aa	cdr3_nt
TRBV5-1	-	TRBJ2-3	TRBD2	CASSSGTSPDTQYF	TGCGCCAGCAGCTCGGGGACTAGCCCAGATACGCAGTATTTT
TRBV15	-	TRBJ2-1	-	CATSRPGRVDEQFF	TGTGCCACCAGCAGACCCGGGCGGGTGGATGAGCAGTTCTTC
TRBV7-2	-	TRBJ2-7	-	CASSFAYEQYF	TGTGCCAGCAGCTTCGCGTACGAGCAGTACTTC
TRBV7-3	-	TRBJ2-1	-	CASSSVPSSYNEQFF	TGTGCCAGCAGCTCGGTCCCAAGCTCCTACAATGAGCAGTTCTTC
TRBV7-2	-	TRBJ2-5	TRBD1	CASSQGQGRETQYF	TGTGCCAGCAGCCAAGGACAGGGTCGAGAGACCCAGTACTTC
TRBV4-1	-	TRBJ1-1	TRBD1	CASSHRRDRGNTEAFF	TGCGCCAGCAGCCATCGGCGAGACAGGGGAAACACTGAAGCTTTCTTT
TRBV11-1	-	TRBJ2-5	TRBD1	CASAAGPGQQETQYF	TGTGCCAGCGCGGCCGGACCGGGACAGCAAGAGACCCAGTACTTC
TRBV6-6	-	TRBJ2-2	-	CASLGTQTGELFF	TGTGCCAGCCTTGGGACGCAGACCGGGGAGCTGTTTTTT
TRBV7-2	-	TRBJ2-7	-	CASSPDGRGGLYEQYF	TGTGCCAGCAGCCCAGACGGTCGGGGAGGCCTCTACGAGCAGTACTTC
TRBV18	-	TRBJ1-1	-	CAGREGWGNTEAFF	TGTGCCGGGAGAGAGGGCTGGGGAAACACTGAAGCTTTCTTT
TRBV29-1	-	TRBJ2-1	-	CSVEDSAVSNEQFF	TGCAGCGTTGAGGACTCCGCAGTGTCCAATGAGCAGTTCTTC
TRBV12-5	-	TRBJ2-1	TRBD1	CASGSRPGQGAVYNEQFF	TGTGCTAGTGGTTCCCGACCGGGACAGGGGGCCGTCTACAATGAGCAGTTCTTC
TRBV4-1	few	TRBJ2-7	TRBD1	CASSQDRARSYEQYF	TGCGCCAGCAGCCAGGACAGGGCCCGCTCCTACGAGCAGTACTTC
TRBV2	-	TRBJ2-7	TRBD1	CASAPGGVYEQYF	TGTGCCAGCGCCCCAGGGGGCGTCTACGAGCAGTACTTC
TRBV4-1	few	TRBJ2-3	-	CASSPEVVDTQYF	TGCGCCAGCAGCCCCGAGGTAGTAGATACGCAGTATTTT
TRBV7-7	once	TRBJ2-7	TRBD1	CASSLSPGQQYEQYF	TGTGCTAGCAGCTTATCCCCGGGACAGCAGTACGAGCAGTACTTC
TRBV6-5	-	TRBJ1-2	TRBD1	CASSKTGGHYGYTF	TGTGCCAGCAGTAAGACAGGGGGTCACTATGGCTACACCTTC
TRBV5-1	-	TRBJ1-1	TRBD1	CASMVTGSTEAFF	TGCGCCAGCATGGTGACAGGGAGCACTGAAGCTTTCTTT
TRBV6-5	once	TRBJ2-7	-	CASSYEGAEQYF	TGTGCCAGCAGTTACGAAGGCGCCGAGCAGTACTTC
TRBV23-1	-	TRBJ2-7	-	CASSQSPGGATYEQYF	TGCGCCAGCAGTCAATCGCCGGGTGGAGCGACCTACGAGCAGTACTTC
TRBV6-6	-	TRBJ1-5	-	CASSASADQTQHF	TGTGCCAGCAGTGCCTCCGCAGATCAGACCCAGCATTTT
TRBV11-2	-	TRBJ2-1	-	CASSNREGLRNEQFF	TGTGCCAGCAGCAACAGAGAGGGCCTGAGGAATGAGCAGTTCTTC
TRBV9	-	TRBJ2-1	TRBD2	CASSVAGLAGRGEQFF	TGTGCCAGCAGCGTAGCGGGGCTAGCGGGTCGAGGTGAGCAGTTCTTC
TRBV19	-	TRBJ1-5	TRBD1	CASSSGTGLGQPQHF	TGTGCCAGTAGTTCCGGGACAGGGCTTGGACAGCCCCAGCATTTT
TRBV6-5	-	TRBJ2-1	TRBD2	CASSYSGGDNEQFF	TGTGCCAGCAGTTACAGCGGGGGGGACAATGAGCAGTTCTTC
TRBV28	once	TRBJ1-1	-	CASSWGTTEAFF	TGTGCCAGCAGTTGGGGGACCACTGAAGCTTTCTTT
TRBV7-2	-	TRBJ2-7	-	CASSLYGGPYEQYF	TGTGCCAGCAGCTTATACGGGGGCCCCTACGAGCAGTACTTC
TRBV4-1	-	TRBJ2-1	-	CASSLWEGSYNEQFF	TGCGCCAGCAGCCTATGGGAAGGTAGCTACAATGAGCAGTTCTTC
TRBV19	-	TRBJ1-3	-	CASSLPVPSSGNTIYF	TGTGCCAGTAGTCTCCCCGTACCGAGCTCTGGAAACACCATATATTTT
TRBV7-9	-	TRBJ2-7	-	CASSPGQRYEQYF	TGTGCCAGCAGCCCAGGGCAGCGGTACGAGCAGTACTTC
TRBV5-4	-	TRBJ1-1	-	CASSLGGEAFF	TGTGCCAGCAGCTTGGGGGGTGAAGCTTTCTTT
TRBV6-5	-	TRBJ2-1	-	CASSFGVGEQFF	TGTGCCAGCAGTTTCGGGGTTGGGGAGCAGTTCTTC
TRBV10-2	-	TRBJ2-2	-	CASSEELGLNTGELFF	TGCGCCAGCAGTGAGGAATTAGGATTGAACACCGGGGAGCTGTTTTTT
TRBV19	few	TRBJ2-3	-	CASTGPDTDTQYF	TGTGCCAGTACTGGCCCTGACACAGATACGCAGTATTTT
TRBV29-1	-	TRBJ1-2	-	CSVSGTSYGYTF	TGCAGCGTGTCCGGGACAAGCTATGGCTACACCTTC
TRBV4-2	-	TRBJ2-7	-	CASSQGPSREDEQYF	TGTGCCAGCAGCCAAGGCCCTTCAAGGGAGGACGAGCAGTACTTC
TRBV12-5	-	TRBJ2-5	-	CASGLPMTRGLETQYF	TGTGCTAGTGGTTTGCCGATGACCCGGGGTTTAGAGACCCAGTACTTC
TRBV28	-	TRBJ2-1	TRBD2	CASSLESTVSAGPLSSYNEQFF	TGTGCCAGCAGTTTAGAGTCGACGGTCTCAGCGGGGCCCCTGAGCTCCTACAATGAGCAGTTCTTC
TRBV9	-	TRBJ2-5	TRBD2	CASSDRLAGKETQYF	TGTGCCAGCAGCGACCGACTAGCGGGGAAAGAGACCCAGTACTTC
TRBV5-1	-	TRBJ1-1	-	CASSFYWGLDEAFF	TGCGCCAGCAGCTTTTATTGGGGTTTGGATGAAGCTTTCTTT
TRBV27	-	TRBJ2-7	-	CASSLTPPVYPRSYEQYF	TGTGCCAGCAGTTTAACCCCGCCAGTGTACCCGAGATCCTACGAGCAGTACTTC
TRBV12-5	once	TRBJ2-1	TRBD1	CASGLDSWDSLENEQFF	TGTGCTAGTGGTTTGGACTCCTGGGACAGCCTTGAAAATGAGCAGTTCTTC
TRBV7-9	-	TRBJ2-7	TRBD2	CASSQARTIGTNEQYF	TGTGCCAGCAGCCAAGCCCGGACTATAGGGACTAACGAGCAGTACTTC
TRBV18	-	TRBJ2-7	TRBD1	CASSLPGQGSYEQYF	TGTGCCAGCTCACTACCGGGACAGGGTTCCTACGAGCAGTACTTC
TRBV4-2	-	TRBJ2-3	TRBD2	CASSPRLAGSTDTQYF	TGTGCCAGCAGCCCGAGACTAGCGGGGAGCACAGATACGCAGTATTTT
TRBV5-6	once	TRBJ2-7	TRBD1	CASSLAGTVSYEQYF	TGTGCCAGCAGCTTGGCGGGGACAGTCTCCTACGAGCAGTACTTC
TRBV7-2	-	TRBJ1-2	TRBD1	CASSPRGQVDGANF	TGTGCCAGCAGCCCCCGCGGACAGGTGGATGGGGCAAACTTC
TRBV2	once	TRBJ1-5	-	CASSWTVSNQPQHF	TGTGCCAGCAGTTGGACGGTTAGCAATCAGCCCCAGCATTTT
TRBV7-9	-	TRBJ2-7	-	CASSPTAPTGIPYF	TGTGCCAGCAGCCCTACGGCGCCCACGGGGATCCCGTACTTC
TRBV6-6	-	TRBJ2-7	-	CATRAGEQYF	TGTGCCACACGGGCCGGAGAGCAGTACTTC
TRBV4-1	-	TRBJ2-3	TRBD1	CASSFRWDSSTDTQYF	TGCGCCAGCAGCTTCCGATGGGACAGTAGCACAGATACGCAGTATTTT
TRBV27	few	TRBJ2-3	-	CASEGGDTQYF	TGTGCCAGCGAAGGAGGGGATACGCAGTATTTT
TRBV5-1	once	TRBJ2-1	-	CASSSSLAEQFF	TGCGCCAGCAGCTCCTCCCTGGCTGAGCAGTTCTTC
TRBV7-2	-	TRBJ2-3	TRBD2	CASSSGLAGSTDTQYF	TGTGCCAGCAGCTCGGGACTAGCGGGGTCCACAGATACGCAGTATTTT
TRBV4-3	-	TRBJ1-1	-	CASSQGHPLNTEAFF	TGCGCCAGCAGCCAAGGACACCCTCTGAACACTGAAGCTTTCTTT
TRBV28	-	TRBJ2-7	TRBD1	CASRPTVTGTENPYEQYF	TGTGCCAGCAGACCGACCGTCACCGGGACAGAGAATCCCTACGAGCAGTACTTC